This T cell receptor beta chain was observed in a study of T cells expressing NK-cell markers. Study background: There were seven HCMV-seropositive donors and one seronegative donor among the eight sequenced.

Germline-derived CDR1 and CDR2 are MGHRA and YSYEKL. This CDR3 is built from 16 residues. Overall study findings and caveats: The CD3+CD56-NKG2C+ fraction of a handful of donors was also led by these clonotypes. The share of CD8+ T cells held by dominant NKG2C+ clonotypes was about 1.0-7.5% in over 5 donors.

Of note for this clonotype: Its antigen is as yet unknown.

TCRdb re-analyzed the 5' RACE reads; it lists each CDR3 protein once, without DNA. In all, the sample yields about 390,000 distinct CDR3 sequences. The sample was blood T cells: a sorted CD56 or NKG2C T cell subset, CD4+ or CD8+ T cells, or bulk PBMC T cells (not recorded which). The gene calls are TRBV4-1 and TRBJ2-3; no DNA is available, so the TRBD1 call from TCRdb remains unchecked. The source of this sequence is a woman between 50 and 59 years old in good health. CDR3 loop: CASSQGQGGLADTQYF.